This entry lists 32 T cell receptor beta chains sequenced from one sample in a study of blood T cell repertoires in COVID-19. TCRdb's copy holds only in-frame clones and misses some; the assay was immunoSEQ multiplex PCR. The table shows 55,000 or so clones, with approximately 87% occurring only once. What was sequenced was peripheral blood. The receptors derive from a woman aged 60-70 years with COVID-19, enrolled during active disease.

The rearrangement joins TRBV5-8 to TRBJ1-5; TRBD1 aligns across 8 bases. Germline V gene data show CDR1 as SGHTS and CDR2 as YDEGEE. The junction had 5 bases not matched to a gene; V was cut back by 2 bases and J by 4 bases. CDR3 length equals 15 residues. Here the CDR3 reads CASSLGRGRNQPQHF. In nucleotides, the CDR3 is TGTGCCAGCAGCTTAGGCAGGGGGCGAAATCAGCCCCAGCATTTT.

The V gene is TRBV24-1, the J gene TRBJ1-2; D remains unclear. The CDR3 loop spans 13 amino acids. Per germline, CDR1 KGHDR and CDR2 SFDVKD. V shed 3 bases and J shed 6 bases, with 10 bases lying between them. CDR3 in amino acids: CATSDPNENGYTF. The CDR3 DNA reads as TGTGCCACCAGTGATCCAAATGAGAATGGCTACACCTTC.

V and J are TRBV11-2 and TRBJ1-1; D possibly corresponds to TRBD1 (5 bases). The CDR3 extends over 13 amino acids. Germline-derived CDR1 and CDR2 are SGHAT and FQNNGV. Between the trimmed V and J ends, which lost 5 bases and 1 base, there was a span of 8 bases. The DNA of the CDR3 is TGTGCCAGCAGCCCTCAGGGGAACACTGAAGCTTTCTTT. This sequence encodes CASSPQGNTEAFF. Variable domain in full (rest from reference TRBV11-2 and TRBJ1-1): EAGVAQSPRYKIIEKRQSVAFWCNPISGHATLYWYQQILGQGPKLLIQFQNNGVVDDSQLPKDRFSAERLKGVDSTLKIQPAKLEDSAVYLCASSPQGNTEAFFGQGTRLTVV.

This clone was counted a single time. This chain joins TRBV2 and TRBJ2-1; 12 bases line up with TRBD2. The V segment lost 5 bases and the J segment 10 bases; nucleotides outside the gene matches: 6. This CDR3 is built from 14 residues. CDR1 SNHLY and CDR2 FYNNEI come from the germline V gene. The CDR3: CASSPSGRAGEQFF. Here the CDR3 DNA reads TGTGCCAGCAGTCCTAGCGGGAGGGCTGGGGAGCAGTTCTTC.

The chain has TRBV6-1 and TRBJ1-1, with D perhaps matching TRBD1 (5 bases). Trimming cost V 1 base and J 6 bases, with 6 bases left between them. The CDR3 loop spans 12 amino acids. Germline CDR1 MNHNS, CDR2 SASEGT. In nucleotides, the CDR3 is TGTGCCAGCAGTGAAGGCAGGGCTGAAGCTTTCTTT. It translates to CASSEGRAEAFF.

The rearrangement uses TRBV5-4 and TRBJ2-5; the match to TRBD1 covers 8 bases. CDR1 and CDR2 (germline): SGHNT, YYREEE (reference sequence). V lost 3 bases to trimming and J lost 5 bases; unmatched junction nucleotides: 6. This CDR3 is 14 amino acids long. The CDR3 nucleotides are TGTGCCAGCAGCTCTCAGGGGGCGCGTGAGACCCAGTACTTC. The encoded protein is CASSSQGARETQYF.

This clone came up once. The CDR3 loop is CASSRNRRRITEAFF. CDR3 nucleotide sequence: TGTGCCAGCAGCCGGAATCGGAGGCGGATCACTGAAGCTTTCTTT. The chain combines TRBV6-5 with TRBJ1-1; unclear D gene. The CDR3 consists of 15 residues. With 6 bases removed from V and 4 bases from J, the gap between germline ends came to 18 bases. Germline CDR1 MNHEY, CDR2 SVGAGI.

This clone was counted only a few times. The chain employs TRBV6-5 and TRBJ2-7; the D is unclear. The ends were cut back, 0 bases at V and 3 bases at J, with 9 bases in the middle. Germline loops: CDR1 MNHEY, CDR2 SVGAGI. The CDR3 loop spans 14 amino acids. CDR3 sequence reads: CASSYSRGYYEQYF. The CDR3, as DNA: TGTGCCAGCAGTTACTCCCGCGGATACTACGAGCAGTACTTC.

This rearrangement joins TRBV10-2 to TRBJ2-2, with TRBD2 as a possible D gene (6 bases). The CDR3 spans 16 residues. Trimming took off 1 base at V and 0 bases at J, with 9 bases between the two ends. Germline V gene data show CDR1 as WSHSY and CDR2 as SAAADI. In DNA form, the CDR3 reads TGCGCCAGCAGTGAGTACGGGACTCCGAACACCGGGGAGCTGTTTTTT. Protein product: CASSEYGTPNTGELFF.

V and J are TRBV6-5 and TRBJ1-1; D might be TRBD1 (5 bases). CDR3 size: 13 residues. Germline V gives CDR1 MNHEY, CDR2 SVGAGI. The V end was cut by 6 bases, the J end by 11 bases, with 19 bases between. CDR3 DNA: TGTGCCAGCAGCACAACTCAGGGAATTCGGGCTTTCTTT. Its protein product is CASSTTQGIRAFF.

The rearrangement uses TRBV28 and TRBJ1-2, with D tentatively TRBD1 (5 bases). This CDR3 spans 16 amino acids. Germline loops: CDR1 MDHEN, CDR2 SYDVKM. Trimming shortened V by 6 bases and J by 8 bases, and 25 bases separated the two germline ends. CDR3 nucleotide sequence: TGTGCCAGCAGCCCCCCGGATAGGGGTGTTCGAGGCGGCTACACCTTC. Its protein is CASSPPDRGVRGGYTF.

The CDR3: CASSLSLPGLGQYF. The CDR3 DNA is TGTGCCAGCAGTTTATCCTTGCCCGGACTAGGGCAGTACTTC. V is TRBV27 and J is TRBJ2-7, with 7 bases aligning to TRBD2. The CDR3 totals 14 residues. V shed 0 bases, J shed 9 bases, and the junction held 8 bases outside the gene matches. From germline, CDR1 is MNHEY and CDR2 SMNVEV (reference sequence).

The chain has TRBV6-1 and TRBJ2-7; 13 positions match TRBD2. V lost 3 bases and J lost 5; bases outside the gene matches: 10. The CDR3 extends over 17 amino acids. Looked up from germline, CDR1 is MNHNS and CDR2 is SASEGT. The CDR3 is CASSEWTSGRISHEQYF. CDR3 DNA sequence: TGTGCCAGCAGTGAGTGGACTAGCGGGAGAATTAGCCACGAGCAGTACTTC.

This clone appeared a few times. This CDR3 is also generated by other DNA sequences in the sample. The J gene is TRBJ1-4, the V gene TRBV27; 9 bases match TRBD1. Per the germline V gene, CDR1 is MNHEY and CDR2 is SMNVEV (reference sequence). The length of the CDR3 is 15 residues. V lost 2 bases to trimming and J lost 4 bases; unmatched junction nucleotides: 2. The CDR3, as DNA: TGTGCCAGCAGTTTAGCGGGACAGGGTAATGAAAAACTGTTTTTT. Translated, it gives CASSLAGQGNEKLFF.

There are a few counts of this clone. The V gene is TRBV4-2, the J gene TRBJ2-5, with a tentative D call TRBD1 (6 bases). Trimming took off 4 bases at V and 2 bases at J, with 14 bases between the two ends. In germline, CDR1 is LGHNA, CDR2 YNFKEQ. The CDR3 consists of 15 residues. The CDR3 DNA reads TGTGCCAGCAGCCTCCAGGGGAAAGATCAAGAGACCCAGTACTTC. This translates into CASSLQGKDQETQYF.

V gene TRBV28 combines with J gene TRBJ2-1, with 8 bases fitting TRBD1. The CDR3 has 14 residues. The germline V gene encodes CDR1 MDHEN and CDR2 SYDVKM. The V gene end was trimmed by 7 bases and the J gene end by 6 bases; junction bases not matched to a gene: 8. The CDR3 DNA follows: TGTGCCAGCATCAGGCAGGGGGCTCTCAATGAGCAGTTCTTC. The encoded protein is CASIRQGALNEQFF.

V usage is TRBV5-5 and J usage is TRBJ1-1; D gene uncertain. Trimming removed 3 bases from V and 5 bases from J, with 11 bases in between. Per the germline V gene, CDR1 is SGHKS and CDR2 is YYEKEE (reference sequence). The CDR3 runs to 13 residues. The CDR3 DNA follows: TGTGCCAGCAGCTGGAAAGAGGGAACTGAAGCTTTCTTT. This codes for CASSWKEGTEAFF.

This chain connects TRBV28 to TRBJ1-4, with 7 bases that match TRBD1. This CDR3 is 15 amino acids long. The J segment lost 7 bases and the V segment lost 5 bases, leaving 10 bases of the junction unmatched. Germline V gene sequence: CDR1 MDHEN, CDR2 SYDVKM. In nucleotides, the CDR3 is TGTGCCAGCAGTCCAGCAGGGGGTCTGAGTGAAAAACTGTTTTTT. It yields the protein CASSPAGGLSEKLFF. Drawing the rest from reference TRBV28 and TRBJ1-4, the complete variable domain is DVKVTQSSRYLVKRTGEKVFLECVQDMDHENMFWYRQDPGLGLRLIYFSYDVKMKEKGDIPEGYSVSREKKERFSLILESASTNQTSMYLCASSPAGGLSEKLFFGSGTQLSVL.

This clone was observed a few times. This rearrangement joins TRBV28 to TRBJ2-1; 10 bases align to TRBD2. CDR3 size: 15 residues. The J segment lost 9 bases and the V segment lost 3 bases, leaving 8 bases of the junction unmatched. Germline-derived CDR1 and CDR2 are MDHEN and SYDVKM. Written as DNA, the CDR3 is TGTGCCAGCAGTTTCTCTAGCGGGAGTAACAGTGAGCAGTTCTTC. Translation: CASSFSSGSNSEQFF.

This chain uses TRBV19 with TRBJ2-3; perhaps TRBD1 as D (5 bases). Deletions cut 3 bases from V and 6 bases from J, with 13 bases between. This CDR3 region has 14 residues. Germline V lookup: CDR1 LNHDA, CDR2 SQIVND (reference sequence). CDR3 protein: CASSIRGRRDTQYF. The CDR3, as DNA: TGTGCCAGTAGTATTAGGGGTCGTCGCGATACGCAGTATTTT.

The rearrangement uses TRBV28 and TRBJ2-3; D is ambiguous. The CDR3 loop spans 13 amino acids. V lost 6 bases and J lost 0, with 7 bases in between. CDR1 is MDHEN, CDR2 SYDVKM, per germline. CDR3 sequence reads: CASRPSSTDTQYF. DNA of the CDR3: TGTGCCAGCAGGCCGAGTAGCACAGATACGCAGTATTTT.

The chain uses TRBV4-1 and TRBJ2-7; D may be TRBD1 (6 bases). With 4 bases removed from V and 5 bases from J, the gap between germline ends came to 12 bases. Germline V gives CDR1 MGHRA, CDR2 YSYEKL. The CDR3 extends over 13 amino acids. The CDR3 loop reads CASSLQGSDEQYF. The CDR3 DNA reads as TGCGCCAGCAGCCTGCAGGGGAGCGACGAGCAGTACTTC.

The chain employs TRBV6-4 and TRBJ2-3; the match to TRBD2 covers 12 bases. The CDR3 has 16 residues. CDR1 and CDR2 (germline): MRHNA, SNTAGT. V gave up 6 bases and J gave up 5 bases; unmatched junction bases: 9. The CDR3: CASSPTLAGGEDTQYF. The CDR3, as DNA: TGTGCCAGCAGCCCAACACTAGCGGGAGGTGAAGATACGCAGTATTTT.

This CDR3 reads CASKLTGPTEAFF. The CDR3 nucleotides are TGTGCCAGTAAACTGACAGGGCCCACTGAAGCTTTCTTT. The chain employs TRBV28 and TRBJ1-1; 7 positions agree with TRBD1. The germline V gene encodes CDR1 MDHEN and CDR2 SYDVKM. V gave up 9 bases and J gave up 4 bases; unmatched junction bases: 8. The CDR3 consists of 13 residues. Combining the CDR3 with reference TRBV28 and TRBJ1-1 gives the whole variable domain DVKVTQSSRYLVKRTGEKVFLECVQDMDHENMFWYRQDPGLGLRLIYFSYDVKMKEKGDIPEGYSVSREKKERFSLILESASTNQTSMYLCASKLTGPTEAFFGQGTRLTVV.

This clone was seen only once. The chain is built from TRBV6-5 and TRBJ1-2; a weak D match, TRBD1 (6 bases). This CDR3 is 13 amino acids long. The V and J ends lost 4 bases and 7 bases respectively, with 13 bases between them. Germline lookup yields CDR1 MNHEY and CDR2 SVGAGI. CDR3 sequence reads: CASSSAYRVGYTF. In DNA form, the CDR3 reads TGTGCCAGCAGTTCCGCATACAGGGTTGGCTACACCTTC.

The gene calls are TRBV28 and TRBJ2-3, with TRBD1 identical over 7 bases. CDR3 length: 14 residues. Looked up from germline, CDR1 is MDHEN and CDR2 is SYDVKM. Trimming at V came to 5 bases and at J to 5 bases, leaving 7 bases not matched to a gene. The CDR3 loop is CASSKQGQKDTQYF. In DNA form, the CDR3 reads TGTGCCAGCAGTAAACAGGGGCAGAAAGATACGCAGTATTTT.

The chain recombines TRBV19 with TRBJ2-3, with TRBD1 matching 7 bases. Per the germline V gene, CDR1 is LNHDA and CDR2 is SQIVND (reference sequence). The V gene end was trimmed by 5 bases and the J gene end by 5 bases; junction bases not matched to a gene: 7. This CDR3 has 14 amino acids. CDR3 bases: TGTGCCAGTAGTCCACAGGGGTACAAAGATACGCAGTATTTT. Its translation: CASSPQGYKDTQYF.

The chain carries TRBV28 and TRBJ1-1, with a weak D call TRBD1 (5 bases). CDR1 is MDHEN and CDR2 is SYDVKM in the germline V gene. The germline V and J ends were trimmed by 8 bases and 4 bases, with 11 bases remaining between them. The CDR3 has 12 residues. Here the CDR3 reads CASGQGSTEAFF. CDR3 nucleotide sequence: TGTGCCAGCGGGCAGGGAAGCACTGAAGCTTTCTTT.

The V call is TRBV5-1, the J call TRBJ2-7; TRBD2 agrees at 12 bases. The CDR3 totals 17 residues. In germline, CDR1 is SGHRS, CDR2 YFSETQ. V was pared by 2 bases and J by 1 base, with 7 bases of the junction left unmatched. The CDR3 spells CASSFGLAGGKSYEQYF. Written as DNA, the CDR3 is TGCGCCAGCAGCTTCGGCCTAGCGGGAGGGAAATCCTACGAGCAGTACTTC.

The chain couples TRBV13 to TRBJ1-2, with TRBD1 identical over 9 bases. With 2 bases clipped from V and 6 bases from J, the junction kept 7 bases outside the gene matches. CDR3 length equals 15 residues. Germline V gene data show CDR1 as PRHDT and CDR2 as FYEKMQ (reference sequence). In DNA form, the CDR3 reads TGTGCCAGCAGCTTATACGAGGGACAGGGAAATGGCTACACCTTC. It is translated as CASSLYEGQGNGYTF.

The chain joins TRBV9 to TRBJ2-1; 11 nucleotides agree with TRBD2. The length of the CDR3 is 18 residues. Germline V gives CDR1 SGDLS, CDR2 YYNGEE. The ends lost 0 bases at V and 5 bases at J; junction bases unmatched: 10. DNA for the CDR3: TGTGCCAGCAGCGTAGCTACTAGGGGGACTAGCGGAAACAATGAGCAGTTCTTC. Protein sequence: CASSVATRGTSGNNEQFF.

The V gene is TRBV10-3, the J gene TRBJ2-3; D unresolved. The germline V gene encodes CDR1 ENHRY and CDR2 SYGVKD. This CDR3 spans 15 amino acids. The ends were cut back, 5 bases at V and 0 bases at J, with 12 bases in the middle. Here the CDR3 DNA reads TGTGCCATCAGTAGCCCAGAGACTAGCACAGATACGCAGTATTTT. This encodes CAISSPETSTDTQYF.